This is a list of T cell receptor beta chains from one sample in a study of blood T cell repertoires in COVID-19. Clones were sequenced by immunoSEQ multiplex PCR, and TCRdb holds only the in-frame ones, with some missing. In the table there are about 200,000 clones, 85% to 90% of which are singletons. Input material: peripheral blood. Source of these receptors: a man aged 55 to 70 with acute or convalescent COVID-19. The CDR3 runs from the conserved cysteine through the conserved F or W. A D gene is named only where the DNA matches it firmly. Size is stated for part of the rows, as once, few or many counts, or as a class when the clone is expanded.

abundance,v_gene,d_gene,j_gene,CDR3aa,CDR3nt
.,TRBV12-3/TRBV12-4,.,TRBJ1-2,CASSLLTF,TGTGCCAGCAGTCTTCTCACCTTC
.,TRBV4-3,TRBD1,TRBJ2-2,CASSQDLGQPNTGELFF,TGCGCCAGCAGCCAAGATTTGGGACAGCCTAACACCGGGGAGCTGTTTTTT
.,TRBV10-3,TRBD1,TRBJ2-7,CAISARGSEQYF,TGTGCCATCAGTGCCAGGGGGAGCGAGCAGTACTTC
.,TRBV5-1,.,TRBJ2-1,CASSHDRSFYNEQFF,TGCGCCAGCAGCCATGACAGAAGCTTTTACAATGAGCAGTTCTTC
.,TRBV5-1,TRBD1,TRBJ1-1,CASSWDSQNTEAFF,TGCGCCAGCAGCTGGGACAGCCAGAACACTGAAGCTTTCTTT
.,TRBV7-9,TRBD1,TRBJ1-4,CASSLNRGLFF,TGTGCCAGCAGCTTAAACAGGGGCCTGTTTTTT
once,TRBV28,.,TRBJ1-2,CASRDTPNYGYTF,TGTGCCAGCAGGGACACCCCTAACTATGGCTACACCTTC
.,TRBV6-6,TRBD1,TRBJ2-7,CASSYPDRAGEQYF,TGTGCCAGCAGTTACCCCGACAGGGCTGGTGAGCAGTACTTC
.,TRBV19,.,TRBJ1-2,CASSIDLDRIYGYTF,TGTGCCAGTAGTATAGATCTAGACAGAATCTATGGCTACACCTTC
.,TRBV7-2,.,TRBJ2-3,CASSLVVDTPTDTQYF,TGTGCCAGCAGCTTAGTAGTTGATACCCCCACAGATACGCAGTATTTT
.,TRBV6-1,TRBD1,TRBJ2-6,CASSGDSRLGANVLTF,TGTGCCAGCAGTGGGGACAGCCGTCTAGGGGCCAACGTCCTGACTTTC
once,TRBV29-1,TRBD1,TRBJ1-1,CSVPGQGATEAFF,TGCAGCGTCCCGGGACAGGGGGCCACTGAAGCTTTCTTT
.,TRBV13,TRBD1,TRBJ2-5,CASSLSARGIQETQYF,TGTGCCAGCAGCTTGTCTGCCAGGGGGATCCAAGAGACCCAGTACTTC
.,TRBV12-3/TRBV12-4,TRBD1,TRBJ2-2,CGWGQINTGELFF,TGTGGGTGGGGACAGATAAACACCGGGGAGCTGTTTTTT
once,TRBV5-8,.,TRBJ1-2,CAWQGQGYGYTF,TGTGCTTGGCAGGGTCAGGGCTATGGCTACACCTTC
.,TRBV5-1,.,TRBJ2-3,CASHNGGRTDTQYF,TGCGCCAGCCACAACGGGGGGCGCACAGATACGCAGTATTTT
once,TRBV5-1,.,TRBJ1-1,CASSPGQTNTEAFF,TGCGCCAGCAGCCCCGGACAGACGAACACTGAAGCTTTCTTT
.,TRBV14,.,TRBJ2-3,CASSQYGGLDTQYF,TGTGCCAGCAGCCAGTACGGGGGTCTGGATACGCAGTATTTT
.,TRBV24-1,TRBD2,TRBJ2-1,CATSDAGLAAYNEQFF,TGTGCCACCAGTGACGCGGGACTAGCGGCCTACAATGAGCAGTTCTTC
.,TRBV6-2/TRBV6-3,TRBD2,TRBJ2-1,CASSYLAGGYNEQFF,TGTGCCAGCAGTTACCTAGCGGGGGGGTACAATGAGCAGTTCTTC
.,TRBV28,.,TRBJ2-3,CASQPQGSTDTDTQYF,TGTGCCAGCCAACCGCAGGGGAGTACCGACACAGATACGCAGTATTTT
once,TRBV5-1,TRBD2,TRBJ2-1,CASSLVLLLAGENEQFF,TGCGCCAGCAGCTTGGTCCTGTTACTAGCGGGGGAAAATGAGCAGTTCTTC
.,TRBV29-1,.,TRBJ2-3,CSVEEQGVGTDTQYF,TGCAGCGTTGAAGAACAGGGTGTGGGCACAGATACGCAGTATTTT
.,TRBV28,.,TRBJ1-2,CASTGSPTFYGYTF,TGTGCCAGCACAGGGTCTCCGACATTCTATGGCTACACCTTC
.,TRBV19,.,TRBJ2-5,CASAPGYQETQYF,TGTGCCAGTGCCCCGGGGTACCAAGAGACCCAGTACTTC
.,TRBV24-1,TRBD2,TRBJ2-3,CATSDSSTSGRADTQYF,TGTGCCACCAGTGATTCTTCAACTAGCGGTCGCGCAGATACGCAGTATTTT
few,TRBV7-8,TRBD1,TRBJ1-1,CASSLVGQGIGEGTEAFF,TGTGCCAGCAGCTTGGTGGGACAGGGGATCGGGGAGGGCACTGAAGCTTTCTTT
.,TRBV3-1/TRBV3-2,TRBD1,TRBJ1-6,CASSLRQGANSPLHF,TGTGCCAGCAGCCTAAGACAGGGGGCGAATTCACCCCTCCACTTT
once,TRBV5-1,TRBD1,TRBJ2-7,CASSLTTGTGGEQYF,TGCGCCAGCAGCTTGACCACCGGGACAGGGGGCGAGCAGTACTTC
.,TRBV25-1,TRBD2,TRBJ2-1,CASSELGLAYNEQFF,TGTGCCAGTTCAGAACTGGGACTAGCCTACAATGAGCAGTTCTTC
.,TRBV5-4,.,TRBJ1-2,CASSFSANRPPGDGYTF,TGTGCCAGCAGCTTTTCCGCGAATCGGCCCCCGGGGGATGGCTACACCTTC
.,TRBV27,TRBD1,TRBJ2-5,CASSSQGEGETQYF,TGTGCCAGCAGTTCACAGGGGGAAGGGGAGACCCAGTACTTC
once,TRBV28,TRBD1,TRBJ1-2,CASTITGGYGYTF,TGTGCCAGCACGATAACAGGGGGGTATGGCTACACCTTC
.,TRBV7-9,.,TRBJ1-1,CASSLDREAFF,TGTGCCAGCAGCTTAGACCGGGAAGCTTTCTTT
.,TRBV2,TRBD1,TRBJ1-1,CASSRQGNTEAFF,TGTGCCAGCAGCCGACAGGGAAACACTGAAGCTTTCTTT
once,TRBV19,.,TRBJ1-1,CASISRELNTEAFF,TGTGCCAGTATTTCCAGGGAACTAAACACTGAAGCTTTCTTT
.,TRBV5-1,.,TRBJ2-7,CASSFGAGGRGEQYF,TGCGCCAGCAGCTTTGGGGCAGGAGGCAGGGGTGAGCAGTACTTC
once,TRBV7-2,TRBD2,TRBJ2-5,CASSLVMGGGGFQETQYF,TGTGCCAGCAGCTTAGTCATGGGTGGCGGGGGGTTCCAAGAGACCCAGTACTTC
.,TRBV3-1/TRBV3-2,TRBD1,TRBJ1-1,CASSQGRQGSTEAFF,TGTGCCAGCAGCCAAGGCCGACAGGGTAGCACTGAAGCTTTCTTT
.,TRBV6-5,.,TRBJ1-5,CASSLGGGRANQPQHF,TGTGCCAGCAGTTTAGGCGGAGGGAGGGCCAATCAGCCCCAGCATTTT
.,TRBV28,.,TRBJ1-1,CASSLPGSTEAFF,TGTGCCAGCAGTTTACCGGGAAGCACTGAAGCTTTCTTT
.,TRBV9,.,TRBJ2-4,CASSVGQTKNIQYF,TGTGCCAGCAGCGTGGGCCAGACCAAAAACATTCAGTACTTC
.,TRBV5-4,TRBD1,TRBJ1-6,CASSRPGQLNSPLHF,TGTGCCAGCAGCAGGCCGGGACAGCTTAATTCACCCCTCCACTTT
.,TRBV5-1,TRBD1,TRBJ1-3,CASSSPGTEGNTIYF,TGCGCCAGCAGCTCACCCGGGACAGAAGGAAACACCATATATTTT
.,TRBV18,.,TRBJ2-5,CASSPPGHQETQYF,TGTGCCAGCTCACCACCCGGTCACCAAGAGACCCAGTACTTC
.,TRBV4-1,.,TRBJ2-1,CASSQVGVAASEQFF,TGCGCCAGCAGCCAAGTTGGTGTGGCGGCGAGTGAGCAGTTCTTC
.,TRBV2,.,TRBJ1-6,CASSEGAVSPLHF,TGTGCCAGCAGTGAGGGGGCGGTTTCACCCCTCCACTTT